This T cell receptor (beta chain) was captured in a study of tumor-infiltrating lymphocytes in localized non-small cell lung cancer (dated by TCRdb to the early 2020s). Notes on the research overall: The cohort covered several histologies, both smokers and never-smokers, and patients whose samples were collected after neoadjuvant chemotherapy. In total, the ICON cohort consisted of approximately 140 surgical patients with localized non-small cell lung cancer who had their tumors resected. Each patient contributed resected tumor tissue and uninvolved lung tissue from the same patient, described as non-adjacent to the tumor. A total of around 50 patients were included in the paired tumor versus uninvolved lung comparison of immunoSEQ T-cell fraction. Alongside flow cytometry, multiplex immunofluorescence, RNA-seq, exome sequencing and proteomics, TCR sequencing was applied to the same patients as one of several integrated assays.

Broader findings and caveats from the paper: No difference in TCR-derived T-cell fraction was observed between the flow cytometry-defined immunotypes IM1 (good prognosis) and IM2 (poor prognosis). Tumor T-cell fraction from TCR sequencing was not associated with recurrence-free survival (p = 0.61). Assay coverage differed among patients according to how much tissue was available, so only a subset of the cohort had TCR sequencing. Consistent with immunofluorescence CD3 counts, TCRbeta sequencing supported greater T cell infiltration in tumors than in uninvolved lung tissue. Because different pieces of the same tissue were used for different assays, technical variation could not be separated from intratumor heterogeneity.

ICON enrollment began in April 2016, and the last patient was enrolled in September 2018. A subcohort of around 76 patients provided fresh tumor and matched uninvolved tissue for in-depth immune analyses, with TCR sequencing among those analyses. TCR sequencing was performed on DNA isolated from bulk tissue, without cell sorting. CDR1 WSHSY and CDR2 SAAADI are derived from the germline V gene. V is reduced by 8 bases and J by 5 bases, leaving a spacing of 13 bases between them. Counted from cysteine to phenylalanine, this CDR3 has 12 amino acids. Just the 36-base CDR3 DNA is kept, in frame starting at base 1. The T-cell fraction in tumor and uninvolved lung tissue was provided by TCR sequencing with the immunoSEQ assay. As for the original processing: To analyze survival, patients were divided into a high T-cell fraction group (upper tertile) and a low T-cell fraction group (lower two tertiles), and the two groups were compared using a log-rank test. A signed-rank test was used to test differences in T-cell fraction between paired tumor and uninvolved lung samples. The immuneACCESS repertoire file appears here via TCRdb, limited to in-frame rearrangements. These files lack a portion of the clones; in checked studies, under half of the deficit traces to unresolved V genes, and the cause of the others is not known. The D gene and trimming were derived from the DNA, and the V and J assignments and clone size from that table. In all, the sample holds about 12,000 clones, and 65% to 85% of those were seen once. The leading ten clones occupy over 9.5% of the sample.

As regards this clone: The specificity of this receptor is unknown. Per-base qualities were not stored, and no clone one base away is much larger.

The rearranged segments are TRBV10-2 and TRBJ2-7; the D gene cannot be named for sure. The sequenced sample consisted of lung tumor tissue. The sequence derives from a human donor with non-small cell lung cancer. The CDR3 in this case is CASSQGWNEQYF. The bases read TGCGCCAGCTCCCAAGGATGGAACGAGCAGTACTTC.